The 14 T cell receptor beta chains below come from one sample, sequenced in a study of T cell responses to AZD1222 COVID-19 vaccine. The data were produced by immunoSEQ multiplex PCR, yet TCRdb's version contains in-frame clones alone and is incomplete. The sample has approximately 60,000 clones, around 83% seen once. The source material was peripheral blood, sampled on day 0 of AZD1222 vaccination. Every receptor here comes from an adult in good health.

The chain employs TRBV29-1 and TRBJ2-5; possible D gene TRBD1, 6 bases. Germline CDR1 SQVTM, CDR2 ANQGSEA. With 1 base removed from V and 13 bases from J, the gap between germline ends came to 16 bases. The CDR3 loop spans 12 amino acids. CDR3 residues: CSVEGPRGSWYF. The CDR3 bases are TGCAGCGTTGAAGGCCCCAGGGGATCCTGGTACTTC.

This clone has more than one count but fewer than ten. The chain recombines TRBV24-1 with TRBJ2-1; 7 bases agree with TRBD2. Germline V CDR1 and CDR2: KGHDR, SFDVKD. With 4 bases clipped from V and 2 bases from J, the junction kept 4 bases outside the gene matches. The CDR3 is 15 residues long. CDR3 sequence (DNA): TGTGCCACCAGTGAGAGGCTAGCGGCCTACAATGAGCAGTTCTTC. This encodes CATSERLAAYNEQFF.

This clone was observed a single time. This rearrangement joins TRBV3-1 (or the pseudogene TRBV3-2) to TRBJ2-7, with a weak D call TRBD2 (5 bases). Between the trimmed V and J ends, which lost 2 bases and 5 bases, there was a span of 7 bases. Germline values: CDR1 LGHDT, CDR2 YNNKEL (reference sequence). This CDR3 is built from 12 residues. CDR3: CASSQYGNEQYF. In DNA, the CDR3 is TGTGCCAGCAGCCAATACGGGAACGAGCAGTACTTC.

Only one count was recorded for this clone. The J gene is TRBJ2-1, the V gene TRBV20-1; no reliable D call. Trimming left V 1 base short and J 8 bases short, with 6 bases between. Germline V CDR1 and CDR2: DFQATT, SNEGSKA (reference sequence). CDR3 size: 11 residues. CDR3 nucleotides: TGCAGTGCTAGAGCTAGGGATGAGCAGTTCTTC. It is translated as CSARARDEQFF.

The chain is built from TRBV4-3 and TRBJ1-4, with TRBD1 as a possible D gene (6 bases). The CDR3 spans 17 residues. Germline CDR1 is LGHNA and CDR2 is YSLEER. Trimming shortened V by 4 bases and J by 3 bases, and 18 bases separated the two germline ends. DNA of the CDR3: TGCGCCAGCAGCCTTTCGAGTGCACAGGGCCCTAATGAAAAACTGTTTTTT. Its translation is CASSLSSAQGPNEKLFF.

CDR3 loop: CASSYSGVVGEQYF. The CDR3, as DNA: TGTGCCAGCAGTTACTCGGGGGTAGTTGGCGAGCAGTACTTC. This sequence joins TRBV6-5 and TRBJ2-7; D may match TRBD1 or TRBD2 (5 bases each). CDR3 length equals 14 residues. Trimming stripped 0 bases from V and 6 bases from J, with 12 bases between. Germline values: CDR1 MNHEY, CDR2 SVGAGI.

CDR3 sequence reads: CASSLTGGGEAFF. In DNA, the CDR3 is TGCGCCAGCAGCTTGACAGGGGGCGGTGAAGCTTTCTTT. This chain links TRBV5-1 with TRBJ1-1; TRBD1 aligns across 9 bases. V was clipped by 1 base and J by 7 bases; unmatched bases: 2. The CDR3 sequence is 13 residues long. Germline V lookup: CDR1 SGHRS, CDR2 YFSETQ.

V usage is TRBV7-8 and J usage is TRBJ1-1, with no clear D. Germline values: CDR1 SGHVS, CDR2 FQNEAQ. V lost 1 base and J 6 bases, leaving 9 bases between the germline ends. The CDR3 runs to 13 residues. DNA for the CDR3: TGTGCCAGCAGCTTAGGGGGTGTTGCTGAAGCTTTCTTT. Translation: CASSLGGVAEAFF.

The V call is TRBV27, the J call TRBJ2-1, with D tentatively TRBD1 or TRBD2 (5 bases each). Trimming took 3 bases from V and 0 from J, leaving 12 bases between them. Germline V gene lookup returns CDR1 MNHEY and CDR2 SMNVEV (reference sequence). This CDR3 region has 16 residues. The CDR3 loop reads CASSFARGYSYNEQFF. The CDR3 bases are TGTGCCAGCAGTTTCGCGAGGGGATACTCCTACAATGAGCAGTTCTTC.

The genes are TRBV11-3 and TRBJ2-5, with D unclear. V gave up 0 bases and J gave up 3 bases, with 11 bases separating them. The CDR3 contains 15 residues. Germline-derived CDR1 and CDR2 are SGHNT and YENEEA. The CDR3 reads CASSLDLGREETQYF. The CDR3 region has the DNA TGTGCCAGCAGCTTAGATCTTGGCCGCGAAGAGACCCAGTACTTC.

The rearrangement joins TRBV3-1 (or the pseudogene TRBV3-2) to TRBJ1-2, with 7 bases lining up with TRBD1. From germline, CDR1 is LGHDT and CDR2 YNNKEL (reference sequence). The CDR3 consists of 11 residues. V trimming: 3 bases; J trimming: 10 bases; junction bases outside the gene matches: 2. CDR3 nucleotides: TGTGCCAGCAGCCATACAGGGGACTACACCTTC. Translation gives CASSHTGDYTF.

The genes are TRBV12-5 and TRBJ2-1; unclear D gene. This CDR3 spans 12 amino acids. V shed 5 bases and J shed 6 bases, with 8 bases lying between them. Germline assignment: CDR1 LGHNT and CDR2 FRNRAP. The CDR3 DNA reads TGTGCTAGTGGTCTTATATTCAATGAGCAGTTCTTC. Translation: CASGLIFNEQFF.

This clone was seen only once. V usage is TRBV18 and J usage is TRBJ2-2, with TRBD1 matching over 11 bases. This CDR3 is built from 17 residues. J gave up 4 bases and V 1 base, and 5 bases lay outside the gene matches. Germline CDR1 reads KGHSH; CDR2 reads LQKENI. CDR3 sequence: CASSPRTGTGGTGELFF. CDR3 sequence (DNA): TGTGCCAGCTCACCACGGACCGGGACAGGGGGCACCGGGGAGCTGTTTTTT. The variable domain in full, with the rest retrieved from reference TRBV18 and TRBJ2-2, is NAGVMQNPRHLVRRRGQEARLRCSPMKGHSHVYWYRQLPEEGLKFMVYLQKENIIDESGMPKERFSAEFPKEGPSILRIQQVVRGDSAAYFCASSPRTGTGGTGELFFGEGSRLTVL.

The rearrangement joins TRBV5-5 to TRBJ2-7; D not certain. The CDR3 sequence is 13 residues long. Germline CDR1 reads SGHKS; CDR2 reads YYEKEE (reference sequence). V was trimmed by 1 base and J by 7 bases, leaving 12 bases between them. In DNA form, the CDR3 reads TGTGCCAGCAGCTTGTGGTCTAGTCAGGAGCAGTACTTC. This codes for CASSLWSSQEQYF.